This T cell receptor (beta chain) is drawn from a study of identical twins. The table lists this clonotype with a few counts. What it recognizes is unknown. TCRdb reprocessed the 5' RACE reads via MiXCR and lists one record per CDR3 protein. This sample carries hundreds of thousands of distinct CDR3 sequences, about 7.5% of them seen once, and the ten largest clones take under 7%. Trimming removed 2 bases from V and 5 bases from J, with 18 bases in between. Germline CDR1 reads DFQATT; CDR2 reads SNEGSKA (reference sequence). The CDR3 is 15 amino acids. General study results and limits: Findings came from cross-sectional statistics, without long-term follow-up of donors.

Another study also made use of these data, one on yellow fever vaccine responses in identical twins.

The chain recombines TRBV20-1 with TRBJ2-5; D possibly corresponds to TRBD2 (7 bases). The clonotype originates from a woman under 30 in good health. What was sequenced was CD8+ T cells sorted from blood. CDR3 residues: CSARRLEGGSETQYF. In nucleotides, the CDR3 is TGCAGTGCTAGAAGGTTGGAGGGGGGGTCGGAGACCCAGTACTTC.